Presented here are 11 T cell receptor beta chains from one specimen sequenced in a study of blood T cell repertoires in COVID-19. Assay used: immunoSEQ multiplex PCR; TCRdb lists only in-frame clones, some missing. The sample carries 270,000 or so clones, 80% to 90% recorded once. The specimen sequenced was PBMCs or T cells enriched from blood (not recorded which). These receptors were collected from a woman younger than 45 with acute COVID-19.

The gene calls are TRBV19 and TRBJ1-5; 9 bases fit TRBD1. Germline V gives CDR1 LNHDA, CDR2 SQIVND (reference sequence). Unmatched junction bases numbered 3, after V lost 7 bases and J lost 2 bases. The CDR3 is 14 residues long. The CDR3 reads CASIRTGGNQPQHF. DNA for the CDR3: TGTGCCAGTATTAGGACAGGGGGCAATCAGCCCCAGCATTTT. Variable domain in full (rest from reference TRBV19 and TRBJ1-5): DGGITQSPKYLFRKEGQNVTLSCEQNLNHDAMYWYRQDPGQGLRLIYYSQIVNDFQKGDIAEGYSVSREKKESFPLTVTSAQKNPTAFYLCASIRTGGNQPQHFGDGTRLSIL.

V usage is TRBV28 and J usage is TRBJ2-7, with a weak D call TRBD2 (6 bases). Germline V gene data show CDR1 as MDHEN and CDR2 as SYDVKM. Trimming shortened V by 3 bases and J by 0 bases, and 12 bases separated the two germline ends. This CDR3 is 15 amino acids long. DNA of the CDR3: TGTGCCAGCAGTTTGTGGGACTCTCGCTCCTACGAGCAGTACTTC. This sequence encodes CASSLWDSRSYEQYF.

This rearrangement joins TRBV28 to TRBJ2-5, with D possibly TRBD1 on 5 matching bases. The germline gives CDR1 MDHEN, CDR2 SYDVKM. The CDR3 loop spans 14 amino acids. The V end lost 2 bases, the J end lost 5 bases, and 12 bases lay between the germline ends. The chain's CDR3 is CASSLTQAGETQYF. DNA of the CDR3: TGTGCCAGCAGTTTAACCCAAGCAGGGGAGACCCAGTACTTC.

This clone was recorded a few times. The chain joins TRBV9 to TRBJ2-2, with 7 bases lining up with TRBD2. The CDR3 extends over 14 amino acids. CDR1 is SGDLS and CDR2 is YYNGEE in the germline V gene. J gave up 5 bases and V 0 bases, and 1 base lay outside the gene matches. As DNA, the CDR3 is TGTGCCAGCAGCGTAGACGGGGGGACCGGGGAGCTGTTTTTT. Translated: CASSVDGGTGELFF.

The chain combines TRBV19 with TRBJ1-2; 9 nucleotides align to TRBD1. There are 18 residues in the CDR3. Losses at the gene ends were 6 bases for V and 2 bases for J; bases not matched to a gene: 16. The germline CDR1 and CDR2 sequences are LNHDA and SQIVND (reference sequence). In DNA, the CDR3 is TGTGCCAGTAGGACAGCGGGACAGGGCCTTACCCGGAACTATGGCTACACCTTC. The encoded protein is CASRTAGQGLTRNYGYTF.

With regard to this clone: Germline is not matched at one junction end, which may reflect a read error. The gene calls are TRBV7-9 and TRBJ1-1; tentative D call: TRBD1 (6 bases). Germline V CDR1 and CDR2: SEHNR, FQNEAQ (reference sequence). The CDR3 totals 14 residues. The CDR3 is CASSQTGMKTEAFF. The CDR3 DNA sequence: TGTGCCAGCAGCCAAACAGGGATGAAGACTGAAGCTTTCTTT.

There are a few counts of this clone. The chain joins TRBV6-4 to TRBJ1-5, with 8 bases aligning to TRBD1. Germline V gene sequence: CDR1 MRHNA, CDR2 SNTAGT. J lost 6 bases, V lost 6 bases, and 10 bases had no gene match. CDR3 length equals 15 residues. CDR3 DNA: TGTGCCAGCAGCCCTACGACAGGGGCAAGTCAGCCCCAGCATTTT. Encoded protein: CASSPTTGASQPQHF.

CDR3: CASSILAGIQYNEQFF. CDR3 nucleotides: TGTGCCAGTAGTATCCTAGCGGGGATTCAATACAATGAGCAGTTCTTC. V gene TRBV19 combines with J gene TRBJ2-1; TRBD2 aligns across 9 bases. J gave up 4 bases and V 3 bases, and 7 bases lay outside the gene matches. Germline V gene lookup returns CDR1 LNHDA and CDR2 SQIVND (reference sequence). CDR3 length: 16 amino acids.

The CDR3 reads CASSQNPVSYNEQFF. The CDR3 DNA is TGCGCCAGCAGCCAAAACCCGGTATCCTACAATGAGCAGTTCTTC. This chain joins TRBV4-3 and TRBJ2-1; D not resolved. CDR3 size: 15 residues. Deletions cut 2 bases from V and 1 base from J, with 9 bases between. Germline CDR1 is LGHNA and CDR2 is YSLEER.

The chain carries TRBV30 and TRBJ2-6, with D possibly being TRBD2 (5 bases). V was pared by 0 bases and J by 3 bases, with 18 bases between. This CDR3 spans 18 amino acids. Germline CDR1 is GTSNPN and CDR2 is SVGIG (reference sequence). The CDR3 protein is CAWSVRGQAFDGANVLTF. Written as DNA, the CDR3 is TGTGCCTGGAGTGTACGCGGGCAGGCTTTTGATGGGGCCAACGTCCTGACTTTC. The complete variable domain, with remaining parts taken from reference TRBV30 and TRBJ2-6, reads SQTIHQWPATLVQPVGSPLSLECTVEGTSNPNLYWYRQAAGRGLQLLFYSVGIGQISSEVPQNLSASRPQDRQFILSSKKLLLSDSGFYLCAWSVRGQAFDGANVLTFGAGSRLTVL.

The chain recombines TRBV9 with TRBJ2-5, with D uncertain. CDR1 SGDLS and CDR2 YYNGEE come from the germline V gene. Trimming shortened V by 0 bases and J by 1 base, and 10 bases separated the two germline ends. This CDR3 region has 15 residues. The CDR3 sequence: CASSVGAQVQETQYF. CDR3 DNA: TGTGCCAGCAGCGTAGGTGCTCAGGTCCAAGAGACCCAGTACTTC.